Shown below are 8 T cell receptor beta chains from a single sample sequenced in a study of T cells after somatic rescue of genetic block. Data came from immunoSEQ multiplex PCR; TCRdb stores just in-frame clones and leaves some out. Here the sample spans tens of thousands of clones, 70% to 90% being singletons. Sequencing was done on a sample of peripheral blood mononuclear cells (PBMCs). The origin of the receptors is a woman younger than 35.

The J gene is TRBJ2-1, the V gene TRBV7-2, with D possibly called TRBD1 or TRBD2 (5 bases each). The V end was cut by 5 bases, the J end by 10 bases, with 18 bases between. CDR1 and CDR2 from the germline V gene are SGHTA and FQGNSA. This CDR3 comprises 14 residues. The CDR3 here is CASSGGPRVSEQFF. In nucleotides, the CDR3 is TGTGCCAGCAGCGGAGGCCCCAGGGTTAGCGAGCAGTTCTTC. The whole variable domain, filled in from reference TRBV7-2 and TRBJ2-1, reads GAGVSQSPSNKVTEKGKDVELRCDPISGHTALYWYRQSLGQGLEFLIYFQGNSAPDKSGLPSDRFSAERTGGSVSTLTIQRTQQEDSAVYLCASSGGPRVSEQFFGPGTRLTVL.

V gene TRBV7-9 combines with J gene TRBJ2-3; 8 bases map to TRBD2. There are 15 residues in the CDR3. The germline CDR1 and CDR2 sequences are SEHNR and FQNEAQ (reference sequence). Germline trimming cut 3 bases from V and 5 bases from J; bases unmatched to any gene: 7. For the CDR3, the DNA is TGTGCCAGCAGCTTGAGGAGCGGGAGTGGAGATACGCAGTATTTT. This gives the protein CASSLRSGSGDTQYF.

The rearrangement joins TRBV28 to TRBJ2-7; possibly TRBD1 for D (6 bases). This CDR3 region has 18 residues. Germline V gives CDR1 MDHEN, CDR2 SYDVKM. Trimming shortened V by 3 bases and J by 5 bases, and 26 bases separated the two germline ends. The CDR3 protein is CASSFPSPGGQIRHEQYF. CDR3 coding DNA: TGTGCCAGCAGTTTCCCAAGTCCGGGCGGACAGATAAGGCACGAGCAGTACTTC. The variable domain in full, with the rest retrieved from reference TRBV28 and TRBJ2-7, is DVKVTQSSRYLVKRTGEKVFLECVQDMDHENMFWYRQDPGLGLRLIYFSYDVKMKEKGDIPEGYSVSREKKERFSLILESASTNQTSMYLCASSFPSPGGQIRHEQYFGPGTRLTVT.

The chain uses TRBV28 and TRBJ2-6; D is perhaps TRBD1 or TRBD2 (5 bases each). Trimming stripped 6 bases from V and 4 bases from J, with 22 bases between. The length of the CDR3 is 18 residues. CDR1 is MDHEN and CDR2 is SYDVKM in the germline V gene. CDR3 DNA sequence: TGTGCCAGCAGCAGACCCCCGGGACCCCAGGGAGGGGCCAACGTCCTGACTTTC. It translates to CASSRPPGPQGGANVLTF.

The V gene is TRBV18, the J gene TRBJ1-5; the D gene is possibly TRBD1 (5 bases). V lost 5 bases to trimming and J lost 0 bases, with 11 bases between them. The V gene's germline CDR1 is KGHSH and CDR2 LQKENI. This CDR3 comprises 15 residues. This CDR3 is CASSSQQGSNQPQHF. CDR3 sequence (DNA): TGTGCCAGCTCATCCCAGCAGGGTAGCAATCAGCCCCAGCATTTT.

The chain is built from TRBV5-6 and TRBJ2-5, with a possible D match to TRBD1 (6 bases). Per germline, CDR1 SGHDT and CDR2 YYEEEE. This CDR3 comprises 13 residues. The V end was cut by 4 bases, the J end by 2 bases, with 9 bases between. The CDR3 here is CASSTDRQETQYF. CDR3 DNA sequence: TGTGCCAGCAGCACCGACAGGCAAGAGACCCAGTACTTC.

This clone came up once. The chain employs TRBV7-9 and TRBJ1-1; D is unclear. The V and J ends lost 1 base and 2 bases respectively, with 5 bases between them. This CDR3 region has 13 residues. Germline CDR1 is SEHNR and CDR2 is FQNEAQ (reference sequence). CDR3 sequence reads: CASSLGSNTEAFF. The CDR3, as DNA: TGTGCCAGCAGCTTAGGCAGTAACACTGAAGCTTTCTTT. Full variable domain (outside the CDR3, taken from reference TRBV7-9 and TRBJ1-1): DTGVSQNPRHKITKRGQNVTFRCDPISEHNRLYWYRQTLGQGPEFLTYFQNEAQLEKSRLLSDRFSAERPKGSFSTLEIQRTEQGDSAMYLCASSLGSNTEAFFGQGTRLTVV.

The chain links TRBV11-3 to TRBJ1-2; possible D gene TRBD1, 5 bases. Germline CDR1 reads SGHNT; CDR2 reads YENEEA. The CDR3 runs 14 residues. Trimming removed 0 bases from V and 8 bases from J, with 13 bases in between. The CDR3 is CASSLEGQGRGYTF. The CDR3 DNA reads TGTGCCAGCAGCTTAGAGGGCCAGGGACGGGGCTACACCTTC.